The entry below describes one T cell receptor (beta chain). Its specificity is unknown. This record belongs to a study of cytomegalovirus exposure and HLA in healthy donors. Study-level results: Cytomegalovirus status, reportedly, was diagnosed with high specificity and sensitivity by the classifier. Rare TCR sequences dominated, though some public TCRs recurred in many donors. When a later analysis compared HLA-associated TCR beta chains with equally common others, the HLA-associated chains turned out to be more clonally expanded and to have lower generation probabilities.

The PCR employed 60 Vbeta primers together with 13 Jbeta primers. The assay was immunoSEQ multiplex PCR, and TCRdb's table has in-frame clones only and misses some. The sample lists roughly 150,000 clones, 65% to 90% occurring once. The clonotype originates from a woman aged 45 to 65 in good health and CMV-seropositive. Sequencing was carried out using PBMCs.

The CDR3 reads CASSPPKGRDSNQPQHF. As DNA, the CDR3 is TGCGCCAGCAGCCCCCCGAAGGGTCGGGATAGCAATCAGCCCCAGCATTTT. V gene TRBV4-1 combines with J gene TRBJ1-5; unclear D gene. Trimming took 4 bases from V and 0 from J, leaving 16 bases between them. The germline gives CDR1 MGHRA, CDR2 YSYEKL. The CDR3 has 17 residues.